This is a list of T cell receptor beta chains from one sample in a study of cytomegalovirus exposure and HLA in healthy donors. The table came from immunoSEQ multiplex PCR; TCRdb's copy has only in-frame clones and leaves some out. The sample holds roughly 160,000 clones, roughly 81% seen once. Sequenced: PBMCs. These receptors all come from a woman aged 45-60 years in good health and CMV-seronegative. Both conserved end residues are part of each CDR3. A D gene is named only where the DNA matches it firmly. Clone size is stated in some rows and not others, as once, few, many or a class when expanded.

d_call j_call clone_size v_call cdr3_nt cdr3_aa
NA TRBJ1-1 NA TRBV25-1 TGTGCCAGCAGTGAACGGGGAGCGAACACTGAAGCTTTCTTT CASSERGANTEAFF
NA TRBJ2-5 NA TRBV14 TGTGCCAGCAGCCCCCCGGGAGAGACCCAGTACTTC CASSPPGETQYF
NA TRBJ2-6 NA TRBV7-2 TGTGCCAGCAGCTCCCGGGGGGCCTCTGGGGCCAACGTCCTGACTTTC CASSSRGASGANVLTF
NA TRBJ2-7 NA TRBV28 TGTGCCTACTCACCGGCAGGGGCGCTGGAGCAGTACTTC CAYSPAGALEQYF
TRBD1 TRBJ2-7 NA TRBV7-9 TGTGCCAGCAGCTCGGTGACAGGGGCGTACGAGCAGTACTTC CASSSVTGAYEQYF
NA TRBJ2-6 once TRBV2 TGTGCCAGCAGGACGGGGAGCTCTGGGGCCAACGTCCTGACTTTC CASRTGSSGANVLTF
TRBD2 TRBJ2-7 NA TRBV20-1 TGCAGTGCACGAACGGGAGGGGAGCAGTACTTC CSARTGGEQYF
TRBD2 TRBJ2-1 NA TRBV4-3 TGCGCCAGCAGCTCCCGGGAGGGCCCTCTAGAGCAGTTCTTC CASSSREGPLEQFF
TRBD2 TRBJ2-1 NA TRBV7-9 TGTGCCAGCAGCTTAAGCGGGAGGGCCTACAATGAGCAGTTCTTC CASSLSGRAYNEQFF
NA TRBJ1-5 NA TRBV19 TGTGCCAGTCAACAATCTATGGTGGCCGGGGGAAGGAACAATCAGCCCCAGCATTTT CASQQSMVAGGRNNQPQHF
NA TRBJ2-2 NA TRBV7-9 TGTGCCAGCAGCCCACGGACTCCCGGGGAGCTGTTTTTT CASSPRTPGELFF
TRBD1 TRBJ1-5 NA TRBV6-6 TGTGCCAGCCGGTTGGGACAGGGTGGTCAGCCCCAGCATTTT CASRLGQGGQPQHF
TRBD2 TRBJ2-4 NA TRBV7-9 TGTGCCAGCAGCTTAGGGACTAGCGGGGGGACCGAAGGAAACATTCAGTACTTC CASSLGTSGGTEGNIQYF
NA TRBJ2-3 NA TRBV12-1 TGTGCCAGCAGCTTCGGACTGTCGCTGACTCGAGGGAGCACAGATACGCAGTATTTT CASSFGLSLTRGSTDTQYF
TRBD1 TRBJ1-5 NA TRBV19 TGTGCCAGTACCGGGACAGAAAGTCAGCCCCAGCATTTT CASTGTESQPQHF
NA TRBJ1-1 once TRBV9 TGTGCCAGCAGCCCTACGGGGGGCGCTGAAGCTTTCTTT CASSPTGGAEAFF
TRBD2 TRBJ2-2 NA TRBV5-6 TGTGCCAGCAGCGTACGACTAGCGGGGGTGTCCGGGGAGCTGTTTTTT CASSVRLAGVSGELFF
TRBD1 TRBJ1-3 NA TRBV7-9 TGTGCCAGCAGCTCCCGGACAGGGGACGGAAACACCATATATTTT CASSSRTGDGNTIYF
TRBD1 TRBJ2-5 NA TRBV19 TGTGCCAGTAGTTCGTACCGGGACAGGCGCCTCCAAGAGACCCAGTACTTC CASSSYRDRRLQETQYF
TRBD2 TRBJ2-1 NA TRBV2 TGTGCCAGCAGTGTAACTAGCGCAAATGAGCAGTTCTTC CASSVTSANEQFF
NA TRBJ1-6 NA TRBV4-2 TGTGCCAGCAGCCCTGGGGACAATTTAAATTCACCCCTCCACTTT CASSPGDNLNSPLHF
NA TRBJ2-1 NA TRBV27 TGTGCCAGCAGTCCCGAACACGGGAGATATTACAATGAGCAGTTCTTC CASSPEHGRYYNEQFF
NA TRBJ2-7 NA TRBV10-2 TGCGCCAGCAGTGAGTCTAGCGGCAGCGAGCAGTACTTC CASSESSGSEQYF
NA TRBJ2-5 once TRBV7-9 TGTGCCAGCAGCTTAGGGACTATAGAGACCCAGTACTTC CASSLGTIETQYF
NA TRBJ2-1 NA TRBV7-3 TGTGCCAGCAGCCAGGACACCCGCTCCTACAATGAGCAGTTCTTC CASSQDTRSYNEQFF
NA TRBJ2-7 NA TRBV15 TGTGCCACCAGCATACGGAGGACAGTAATCAGGGAGCAGTACTTC CATSIRRTVIREQYF
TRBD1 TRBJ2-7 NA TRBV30 TGTGCCTGGGCGATTGACAGGGGGCTCTACGAGCAGTACTTC CAWAIDRGLYEQYF
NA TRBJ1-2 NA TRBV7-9 TGTGCCAGCAGCTTAGACCAGGGTTATGGCTACACCTTC CASSLDQGYGYTF
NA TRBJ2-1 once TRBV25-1 TGTGCCAGCAGTGCCTTGAATGAGCAGTTCTTC CASSALNEQFF
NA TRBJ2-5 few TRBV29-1 TGCAGCGTCGGGGAAGAGACCCAGTACTTC CSVGEETQYF
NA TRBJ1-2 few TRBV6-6 TGTGCCAGCAGTGGGGGGTCGGATGGCTACACCTTC CASSGGSDGYTF
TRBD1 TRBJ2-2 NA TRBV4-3 TGCGCCAGCAGCCTCGGGACAGGGGACGCCGGGGAGCTGTTTTTT CASSLGTGDAGELFF
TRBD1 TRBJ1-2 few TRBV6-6 TGTGCCAGCAGCCCCGAGGGGGCGGACTATGGCTACACCTTC CASSPEGADYGYTF
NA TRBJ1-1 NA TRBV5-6 TGTGCCAGCAAAGTAGGGGGGGGAGCAAACACTGAAGCTTTCTTT CASKVGGGANTEAFF
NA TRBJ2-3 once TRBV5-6 TGTGCCAGCAGCTTACAGATCACAGATACGCAGTATTTT CASSLQITDTQYF
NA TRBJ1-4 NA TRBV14 TGTGCCAGCAGCCCGTCACAGGGAAGAACTAATGAAAAACTGTTTTTT CASSPSQGRTNEKLFF
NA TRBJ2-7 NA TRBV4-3 TGCGCCAGCAGCCAGACCACTACAGGGCGGACCTACGAGCAGTACTTC CASSQTTTGRTYEQYF
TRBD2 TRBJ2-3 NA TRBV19 TGTGCCAGTGTACCTAGCGGGAGGGATACGCAGTATTTT CASVPSGRDTQYF
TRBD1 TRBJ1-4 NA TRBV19 TGTGCCAGTATTGATGTCCCAGGGGGCATGACTAATGAAAAACTGTTTTTT CASIDVPGGMTNEKLFF
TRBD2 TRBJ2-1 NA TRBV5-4 TGTGCCAGCAGCTCCGTAGTAGCGGGGCATTACAATGAGCAGTTCTTC CASSSVVAGHYNEQFF
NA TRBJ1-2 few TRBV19 TGTGCCAGTAGTACCCTAGGCTATGGCTACACCTTC CASSTLGYGYTF
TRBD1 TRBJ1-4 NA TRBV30 TGTGCCTGGAGACGACAGGGAGGTGAAAAACTGTTTTTT CAWRRQGGEKLFF
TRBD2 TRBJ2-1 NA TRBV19 TGTGCCAGTAGTATCGCAGCGGGAGGCCCCTACAATGAGCAGTTCTTC CASSIAAGGPYNEQFF
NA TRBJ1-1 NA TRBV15 TGTGCCACCAGCAGGGGCGCGAACACTGAAGCTTTCTTT CATSRGANTEAFF
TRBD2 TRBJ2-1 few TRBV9 TGTGCCAGCAGCGTAGAGCCTAGCGGGGGCGAGCAGTTCTTC CASSVEPSGGEQFF
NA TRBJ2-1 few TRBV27 TGTGCCAGCAGTTTTACTAGCTCGTACAATGAGCAGTTCTTC CASSFTSSYNEQFF
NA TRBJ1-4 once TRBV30 TGTGCCTGGGGTTATGGGCCTAATGAAAAACTGTTTTTT CAWGYGPNEKLFF
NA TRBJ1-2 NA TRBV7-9 TGTGCCAGCAGCCACCCCGGCGCAGGGGACGATGGCTACACCTTC CASSHPGAGDDGYTF
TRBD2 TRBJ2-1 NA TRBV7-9 TGTGCCAGCAGCGGTGGGGGGGTATACAATGAGCAGTTCTTC CASSGGGVYNEQFF
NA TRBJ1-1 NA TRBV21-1 TGTGCCAGCAGCAAAGCATGCGGGGCGGCTAGGGGCGCTGAAGCTTTCTTT CASSKACGAARGAEAFF
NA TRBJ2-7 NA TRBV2 TGTGCCAGCAGTGGGGGGGGGCCCCACAGCTACTTC CASSGGGPHSYF
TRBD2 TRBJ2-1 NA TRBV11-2 TGTGCCAGCAGCTTAGTAGCGGGAGACTCCTACAATGAGCAGTTCTTC CASSLVAGDSYNEQFF
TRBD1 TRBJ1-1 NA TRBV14 TGTGCCAGCAGCAAAGGGACAGGGAGGTCGAACACTGAAGCTTTCTTT CASSKGTGRSNTEAFF
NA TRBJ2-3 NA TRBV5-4 TGTGCCAGCAGCTCGGTGACTAGGAAGAGCACAGATACGCAGTATTTT CASSSVTRKSTDTQYF
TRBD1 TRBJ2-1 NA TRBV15 TGTGCCACCAGCAGGGCCGGGACAGGGACCAATGAGCAGTTCTTC CATSRAGTGTNEQFF